These 20 T cell receptor beta chains came from one sample sequenced in a study of T-cell reconstitution after alpha-beta-depleted transplantation in children. Study-wide points: Fresh T-cell production supplied most of the T-cell counts and diversity seen one year after transplant.

Antigens for these TCRs are unknown. The TCRbeta library incorporated unique molecular identifiers. TCRdb reanalysed the PCR reads using MiXCR and keeps one entry per CDR3 protein. In the table there are about 300,000 distinct CDR3 sequences, approximately 7.3% of which are singletons. Specimen: peripheral blood, collected 360 days after TCRalphabeta/CD19-depleted stem cell transplant. Receptors originate from a female patient aged 2-10 years who had a stem cell transplant for Fanconi anemia, so the T cells may come from the graft donor.

A few counts support this clonotype. The genes are TRBV20-1 and TRBJ2-7; D not resolved. V was shortened by 3 bases and J by 4 bases, with 16 bases between the two germline ends. This CDR3 comprises 14 residues. Germline V gene data show CDR1 as DFQATT and CDR2 as SNEGSKA (reference sequence). The CDR3 is CSARGFVGEYEQYF. The DNA for the CDR3 is TGCAGTGCTAGGGGCTTCGTTGGGGAATACGAGCAGTACTTC.

Only a few counts were recorded for this clonotype. The junction shows a germline mismatch at one end, possibly a read error. The genes are TRBV7-2 and TRBJ2-3; D may be TRBD2 (7 bases). CDR3 length: 12 residues. Per the germline V gene, CDR1 is SGHTA and CDR2 is FQGNSA. The DNA of the CDR3 is TGTGCCAGCAGCCCAGCTAGGGGGGGGGGCGATTTT. This encodes CASSPARGGGDF.

This clonotype was recorded many times. The chain uses TRBV7-8 and TRBJ1-1; D call uncertain. The CDR3 spans 13 residues. Trimming took 1 base from V and 10 from J, leaving 13 bases between them. In germline, CDR1 is SGHVS, CDR2 FQNEAQ. Here the CDR3 reads CASSLELALRAFF. Written as DNA, the CDR3 is TGTGCCAGCAGCTTAGAGTTGGCGCTCCGAGCTTTCTTT.

This clonotype is categorized as medium-sized. This chain joins TRBV19 and TRBJ2-1; TRBD1 agrees at 8 bases. Germline CDR1 reads LNHDA; CDR2 reads SQIVND (reference sequence). The CDR3 runs 15 residues. V shed 3 bases and J 9 bases; nucleotides not matched to a gene: 10. The CDR3 reads CASSIVGTGASEQFF. In DNA, the CDR3 is TGTGCCAGTAGTATTGTGGGGACAGGAGCGAGTGAGCAGTTCTTC.

This clonotype was found many times. V and J are TRBV3-1 and TRBJ2-1; D tentatively reads TRBD1 or TRBD2 (5 bases each). CDR1 is LGHDT, CDR2 YNNKEL, per germline (reference sequence). Trimming shortened V by 0 bases and J by 8 bases, and 11 bases separated the two germline ends. CDR3 length: 14 residues. CDR3 sequence (DNA): TGTGCCAGCAGCCAAGATAAGGGGACGGATGAGCAGTTCTTC. Its translation is CASSQDKGTDEQFF.

The genes are TRBV7-8 and TRBJ1-2; D not resolved. V lost 1 base to trimming and J lost 6 bases, with 9 bases between them. This CDR3 has 13 residues. CDR1 and CDR2 (germline): SGHVS, FQNEAQ. In nucleotides, the CDR3 is TGTGCCAGCAGCTTAGTTTTGTCAGATGGCTACACCTTC. This codes for CASSLVLSDGYTF.

CDR3 sequence reads: CASSYGQGFNEQYV. CDR3 DNA sequence: TGTGCCAGCAGTTACGGGCAGGGATTCAACGAGCAGTACGTC. The chain links TRBV6-2 or TRBV6-3 to TRBJ2-7, with D perhaps matching TRBD1 (5 bases). The V gene lost 2 bases and the J gene lost 5 bases, with 13 bases spanning the gap. Germline V gives CDR1 MNHEY, CDR2 SVGEGT. The CDR3 contains 14 residues.

This clonotype occurred many times. The chain carries TRBV2 and TRBJ2-5; D assignment may be TRBD1 or TRBD2 (5 bases each). Germline values: CDR1 SNHLY, CDR2 FYNNEI. Trimming shortened V by 6 bases and J by 5 bases, and 13 bases separated the two germline ends. This CDR3 contains 13 residues. The CDR3 DNA follows: TGTGCCAGCAGGAGGGACCGCAAGGAGACCCAGTACTTC. It specifies CASRRDRKETQYF.

Here the CDR3 DNA reads TGTGCCAGCAGCCTTACAGGGTTAGACATTCAGTACTTC. This encodes CASSLTGLDIQYF. This sequence joins TRBV2 and TRBJ2-4, with a tentative D call TRBD1 (6 bases). The CDR3 extends over 13 amino acids. Germline CDR1 and CDR2: SNHLY and FYNNEI. The germline V and J ends were trimmed by 6 bases and 8 bases, with 14 bases remaining between them.

The J gene is TRBJ1-5, the V gene TRBV19; the D is unclear. The CDR3 contains 12 residues. Germline loops: CDR1 LNHDA, CDR2 SQIVND (reference sequence). V was pared by 2 bases and J by 9 bases, with 8 bases between. CDR3 residues: CASSILGSPQHF. For the CDR3, the DNA is TGTGCCAGTAGTATACTCGGGTCGCCCCAGCATTTT.

CDR3 sequence: CASSLGVRESRGYTF. CDR3 sequence (DNA): TGTGCCAGCAGCTTGGGAGTTAGGGAATCTCGGGGCTACACCTTC. The chain combines TRBV5-4 with TRBJ1-2; D gene uncertain. There are 15 residues in the CDR3. Trimming took off 0 bases at V and 8 bases at J, with 17 bases between the two ends. Germline V gives CDR1 SGHNT, CDR2 YYREEE (reference sequence).

This clonotype was recorded a few times. The rearrangement uses TRBV18 and TRBJ1-1; 8 bases align to TRBD1. Germline assignment: CDR1 KGHSH and CDR2 LQKENI. The CDR3 has 16 amino acids. V was pared by 5 bases and J by 3 bases, with 11 bases of the junction left unmatched. CDR3 loop: CASSSLRGRPDTEAFF. DNA for the CDR3: TGTGCCAGCTCAAGCCTCAGGGGGCGCCCCGACACTGAAGCTTTCTTT. Complete variable domain (other parts from reference TRBV18 and TRBJ1-1): NAGVMQNPRHLVRRRGQEARLRCSPMKGHSHVYWYRQLPEEGLKFMVYLQKENIIDESGMPKERFSAEFPKEGPSILRIQQVVRGDSAAYFCASSSLRGRPDTEAFFGQGTRLTVV.

The sample holds one count of this clonotype. One base away lies a much larger clone, so this may be a sequencing read error. The chain uses TRBV5-1 and TRBJ2-3, with D maybe TRBD1 (5 bases). Germline V gene lookup returns CDR1 SGHRS and CDR2 YFSETQ. The CDR3 spans 13 residues. CDR3 coding DNA: TGCGCCAGCAGCTTGGGGAAAGGGGCGACGCAGAATTTT. This gives the protein CASSLGKGATQNF.

This clonotype was detected ten times or more. The V gene is TRBV20-1, the J gene TRBJ2-7, with a possible D match to TRBD2 (6 bases). The CDR3 has 11 residues. V lost 6 bases and J 2 bases, leaving 8 bases between the germline ends. CDR1 is DFQATT, CDR2 SNEGSKA, per germline (reference sequence). The CDR3 protein is CSAPGAYEQYF. The CDR3 coding sequence is TGCAGTGCACCGGGGGCCTACGAGCAGTACTTC.

This clonotype was recorded many times. V gene TRBV28 combines with J gene TRBJ2-3, with a possible D match to TRBD1 (6 bases). Looked up from germline, CDR1 is MDHEN and CDR2 is SYDVKM. This CDR3 is built from 14 residues. V was clipped by 3 bases and J by 2 bases, with 9 bases between them. CDR3 protein: CASSFRGYTDTQYF. As DNA, the CDR3 is TGTGCCAGCAGTTTCAGGGGTTACACAGATACGCAGTATTTT. The full variable domain, completed using reference TRBV28 and TRBJ2-3, is DVKVTQSSRYLVKRTGEKVFLECVQDMDHENMFWYRQDPGLGLRLIYFSYDVKMKEKGDIPEGYSVSREKKERFSLILESASTNQTSMYLCASSFRGYTDTQYFGPGTRLTVL.

This clonotype was seen many times. The chain combines TRBV5-6 with TRBJ2-1; tentatively, D is TRBD2 (6 bases). Germline-derived CDR1 and CDR2 are SGHDT and YYEEEE. V lost 2 bases, J lost 12 bases, and 12 bases lay in between. CDR3 length: 12 amino acids. CDR3 sequence reads: CASSFQVGGQFF. In DNA, the CDR3 is TGTGCCAGCAGCTTTCAAGTGGGAGGGCAGTTCTTC.

This clonotype was counted only a few times. The rearrangement uses TRBV4-1 and TRBJ2-5, with 7 nucleotides matching TRBD2. Germline V gives CDR1 MGHRA, CDR2 YSYEKL. The CDR3 has 14 residues. The V and J ends lost 4 bases and 0 bases, in that order; junction bases with no gene match: 2. For the CDR3, the DNA is TGCGCCAGCAGCCGCGGGAGCAACCAAGAGACCCAGTACTTC. Amino acids: CASSRGSNQETQYF.

This clonotype occurred many times. CDR3 amino acids: CASSTNRDRGDEQFF. The CDR3 nucleotides read TGTGCCAGCTCAACGAACCGGGACAGGGGTGATGAGCAGTTCTTC. J is TRBJ2-1 and V is TRBV18, with 10 bases matching TRBD1. The germline gives CDR1 KGHSH, CDR2 LQKENI. The CDR3 covers 15 residues. V dropped 5 bases and J dropped 8; count of bases not matched to a gene: 9.

This clonotype was counted ten times or more. V gene TRBV28 combines with J gene TRBJ2-1; D may be TRBD2 (5 bases). V lost 3 bases, J lost 8 bases, and 11 bases lay in between. The CDR3 extends over 13 amino acids. Germline CDR1 reads MDHEN; CDR2 reads SYDVKM. CDR3 in amino acids: CASSLLAIHEQFF. As DNA, the CDR3 is TGTGCCAGCAGTTTGCTAGCCATTCATGAGCAGTTCTTC. The variable domain in full, with the rest retrieved from reference TRBV28 and TRBJ2-1, is DVKVTQSSRYLVKRTGEKVFLECVQDMDHENMFWYRQDPGLGLRLIYFSYDVKMKEKGDIPEGYSVSREKKERFSLILESASTNQTSMYLCASSLLAIHEQFFGPGTRLTVL.

This clonotype was detected ten times or more. V usage is TRBV7-6 and J usage is TRBJ2-3, with D unresolved. Germline V gene data show CDR1 as SGHVS and CDR2 as FNYEAQ. The CDR3 totals 15 residues. Trimming stripped 1 base from V and 5 bases from J, with 13 bases between. The CDR3 sequence: CASSLELGYEDTQYF. DNA of the CDR3: TGTGCCAGCAGCTTAGAGTTGGGGTACGAAGATACGCAGTATTTT.